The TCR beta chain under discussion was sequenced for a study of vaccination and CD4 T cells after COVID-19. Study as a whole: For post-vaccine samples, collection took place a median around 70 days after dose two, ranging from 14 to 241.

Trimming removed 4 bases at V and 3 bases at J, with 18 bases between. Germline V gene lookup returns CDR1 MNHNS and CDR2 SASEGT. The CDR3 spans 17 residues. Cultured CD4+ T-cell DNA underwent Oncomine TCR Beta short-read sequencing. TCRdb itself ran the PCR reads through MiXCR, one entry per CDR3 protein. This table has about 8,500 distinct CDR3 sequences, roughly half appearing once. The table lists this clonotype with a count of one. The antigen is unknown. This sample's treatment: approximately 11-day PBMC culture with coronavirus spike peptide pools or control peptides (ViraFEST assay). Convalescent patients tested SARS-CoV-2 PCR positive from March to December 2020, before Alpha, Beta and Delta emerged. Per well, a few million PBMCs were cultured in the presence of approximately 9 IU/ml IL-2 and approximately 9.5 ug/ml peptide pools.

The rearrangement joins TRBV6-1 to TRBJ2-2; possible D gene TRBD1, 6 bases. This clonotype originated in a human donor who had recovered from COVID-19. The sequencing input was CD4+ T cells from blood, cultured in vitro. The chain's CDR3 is CASSVTLTGTHTGELFF. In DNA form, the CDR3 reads TGTGCCAGCAGTGTCACCCTAACCGGGACACACACCGGGGAGCTGTTTTTT.